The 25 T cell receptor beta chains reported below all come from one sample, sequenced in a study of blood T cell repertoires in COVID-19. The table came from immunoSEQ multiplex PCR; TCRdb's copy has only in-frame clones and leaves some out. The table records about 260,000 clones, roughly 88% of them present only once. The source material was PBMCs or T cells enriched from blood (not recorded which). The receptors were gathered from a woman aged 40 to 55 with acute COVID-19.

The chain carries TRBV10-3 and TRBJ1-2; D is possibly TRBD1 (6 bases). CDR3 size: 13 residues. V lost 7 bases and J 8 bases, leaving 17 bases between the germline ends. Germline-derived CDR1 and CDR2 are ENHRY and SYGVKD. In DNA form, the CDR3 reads TGTGCCATCAAGTCCCAGGGGCTAGAAGGCTACACCTTC. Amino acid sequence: CAIKSQGLEGYTF.

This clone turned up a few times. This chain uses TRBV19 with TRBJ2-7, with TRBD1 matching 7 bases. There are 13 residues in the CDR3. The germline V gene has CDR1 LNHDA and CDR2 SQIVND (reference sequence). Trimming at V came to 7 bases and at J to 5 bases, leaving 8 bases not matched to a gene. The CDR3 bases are TGTGCCAGTACCCCGACAGGGTTTAACGAGCAGTACTTC. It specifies CASTPTGFNEQYF.

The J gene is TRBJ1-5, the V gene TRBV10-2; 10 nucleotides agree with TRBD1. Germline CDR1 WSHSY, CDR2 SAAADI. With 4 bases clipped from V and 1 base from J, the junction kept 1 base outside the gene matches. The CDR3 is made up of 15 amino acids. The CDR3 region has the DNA TGCGCCAGCAGTGGACAGGGGGCGAGCAATCAGCCCCAGCATTTT. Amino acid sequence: CASSGQGASNQPQHF.

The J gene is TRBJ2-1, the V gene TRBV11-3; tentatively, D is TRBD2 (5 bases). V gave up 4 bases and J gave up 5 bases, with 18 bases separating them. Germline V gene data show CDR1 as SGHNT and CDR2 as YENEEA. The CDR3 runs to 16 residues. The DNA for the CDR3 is TGTGCCAGCAGCTCAGAGGCAGCCACTAGGGACAATGAGCAGTTCTTC. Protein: CASSSEAATRDNEQFF.

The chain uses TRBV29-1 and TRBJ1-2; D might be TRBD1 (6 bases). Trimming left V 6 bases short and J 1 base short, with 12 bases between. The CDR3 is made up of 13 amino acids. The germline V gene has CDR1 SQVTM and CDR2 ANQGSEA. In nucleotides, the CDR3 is TGCAGCGTGGAGACAGGCTTTAACTATGGCTACACCTTC. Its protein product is CSVETGFNYGYTF. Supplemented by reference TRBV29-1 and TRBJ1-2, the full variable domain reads SAVISQKPSRDICQRGTSLTIQCQVDSQVTMMFWYRQQPGQSLTLIATANQGSEATYESGFVIDKFPISRPNLTFSTLTVSNMSPEDSSIYLCSVETGFNYGYTFGSGTRLTVV.

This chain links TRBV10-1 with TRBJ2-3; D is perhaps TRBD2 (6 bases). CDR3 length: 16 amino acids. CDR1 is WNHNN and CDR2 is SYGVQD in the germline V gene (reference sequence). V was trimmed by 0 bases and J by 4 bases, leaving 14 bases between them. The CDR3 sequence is CASSESGPGEADTQYF. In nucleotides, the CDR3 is TGCGCCAGCAGTGAGTCGGGGCCGGGAGAGGCAGATACGCAGTATTTT.

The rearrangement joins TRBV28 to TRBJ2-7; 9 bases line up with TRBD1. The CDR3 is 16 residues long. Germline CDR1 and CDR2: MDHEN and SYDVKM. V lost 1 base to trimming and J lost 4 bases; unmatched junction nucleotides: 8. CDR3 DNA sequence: TGTGCCAGCAGTTTATTGGCGTCGGGACAGGGTTACGAGCAGTACTTC. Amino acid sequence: CASSLLASGQGYEQYF.

CDR3 nucleotides: TGTGCCAGCAGCACTCGAATCGAGACCCAGTACTTC. The encoded protein is CASSTRIETQYF. The rearrangement joins TRBV7-9 to TRBJ2-5; unclear D gene. Trimming pared 5 bases from V and 5 bases from J, leaving 9 bases between. The CDR3 spans 12 residues. CDR1 SEHNR and CDR2 FQNEAQ come from the germline V gene (reference sequence).

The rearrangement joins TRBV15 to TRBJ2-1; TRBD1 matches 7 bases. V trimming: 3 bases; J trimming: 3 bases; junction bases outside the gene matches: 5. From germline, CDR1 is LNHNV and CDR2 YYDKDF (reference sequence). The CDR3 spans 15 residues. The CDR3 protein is CATSRYGTDYNEQFF. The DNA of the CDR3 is TGTGCCACCAGCAGGTACGGGACAGACTACAATGAGCAGTTCTTC.

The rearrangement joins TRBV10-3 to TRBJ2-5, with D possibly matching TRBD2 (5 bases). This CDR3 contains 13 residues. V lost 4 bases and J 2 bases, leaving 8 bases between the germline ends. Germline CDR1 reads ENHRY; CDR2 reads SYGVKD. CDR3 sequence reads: CAISVEGQETQYF. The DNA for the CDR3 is TGTGCCATCAGTGTTGAGGGACAAGAGACCCAGTACTTC.

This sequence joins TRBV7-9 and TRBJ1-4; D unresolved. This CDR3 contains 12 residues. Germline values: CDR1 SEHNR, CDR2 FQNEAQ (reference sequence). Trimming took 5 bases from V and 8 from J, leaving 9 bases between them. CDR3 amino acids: CASSPVVEKLFF. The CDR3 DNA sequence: TGTGCCAGCAGCCCGGTAGTGGAAAAACTGTTTTTT.

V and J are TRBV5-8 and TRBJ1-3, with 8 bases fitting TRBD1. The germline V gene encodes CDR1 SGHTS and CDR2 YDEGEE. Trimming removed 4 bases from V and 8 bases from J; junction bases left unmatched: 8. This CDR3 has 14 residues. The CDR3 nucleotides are TGTGCCAGCAGCCTGGGGACAGGAGGAGACACCATATATTTT. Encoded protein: CASSLGTGGDTIYF. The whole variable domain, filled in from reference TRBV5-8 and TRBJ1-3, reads EAGVTQSPTHLIKTRGQQATLRCSPISGHTSVYWYQQALGLGLQFLLWYDEGEERNRGNFPPRFSGRQFPNYSSELNVNALELEDSALYLCASSLGTGGDTIYFGEGSWLTVV.

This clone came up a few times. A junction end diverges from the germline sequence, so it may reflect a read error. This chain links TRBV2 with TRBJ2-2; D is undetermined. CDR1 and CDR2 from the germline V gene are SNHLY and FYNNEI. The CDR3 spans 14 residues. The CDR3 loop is CASTESTYPGELFF. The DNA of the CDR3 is TGTGCCAGCACTGAATCAACATATCCCGGGGAGCTGTTTTTT.

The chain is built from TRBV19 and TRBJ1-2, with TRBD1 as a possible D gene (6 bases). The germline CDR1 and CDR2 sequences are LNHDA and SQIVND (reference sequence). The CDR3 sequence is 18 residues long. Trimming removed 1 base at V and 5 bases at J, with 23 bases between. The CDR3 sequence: CASSIGGGPGTLAYGYTF. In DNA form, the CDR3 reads TGTGCCAGTAGTATAGGCGGGGGGCCGGGTACCCTAGCGTATGGCTACACCTTC.

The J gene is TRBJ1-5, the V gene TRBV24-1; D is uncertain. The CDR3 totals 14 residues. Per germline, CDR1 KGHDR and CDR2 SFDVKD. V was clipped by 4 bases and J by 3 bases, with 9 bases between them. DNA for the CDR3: TGTGCCACCAGTGAACCGGGTTACAATCAGCCCCAGCATTTT. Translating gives CATSEPGYNQPQHF.

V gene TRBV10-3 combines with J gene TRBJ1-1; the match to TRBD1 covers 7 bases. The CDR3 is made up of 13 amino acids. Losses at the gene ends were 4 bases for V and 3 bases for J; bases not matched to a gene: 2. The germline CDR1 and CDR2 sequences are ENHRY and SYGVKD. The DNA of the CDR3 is TGTGCCATCAGTGGACAGGGTTACACTGAAGCTTTCTTT. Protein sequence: CAISGQGYTEAFF.

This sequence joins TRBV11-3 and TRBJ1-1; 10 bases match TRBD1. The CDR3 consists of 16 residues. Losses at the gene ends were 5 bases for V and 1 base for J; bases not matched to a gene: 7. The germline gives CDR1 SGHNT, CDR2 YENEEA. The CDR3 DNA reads TGTGCCAGCAGCCCCCGGACAGGGGGGAGGAACACTGAAGCTTTCTTT. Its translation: CASSPRTGGRNTEAFF.

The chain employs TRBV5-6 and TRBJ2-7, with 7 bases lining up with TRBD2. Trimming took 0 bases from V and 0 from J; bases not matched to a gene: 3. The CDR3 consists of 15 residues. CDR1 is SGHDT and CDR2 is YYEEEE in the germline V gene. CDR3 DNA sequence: TGTGCCAGCAGCTTGGTCGGGGACTACTCCTACGAGCAGTACGTC. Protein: CASSLVGDYSYEQYV.

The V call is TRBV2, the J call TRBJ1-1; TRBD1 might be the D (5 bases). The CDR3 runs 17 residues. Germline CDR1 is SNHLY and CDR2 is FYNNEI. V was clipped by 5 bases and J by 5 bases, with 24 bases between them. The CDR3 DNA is TGTGCCAGCAGTTCGGTGGCAGGGTCATATCGAGAAACTGAAGCTTTCTTT. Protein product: CASSSVAGSYRETEAFF.

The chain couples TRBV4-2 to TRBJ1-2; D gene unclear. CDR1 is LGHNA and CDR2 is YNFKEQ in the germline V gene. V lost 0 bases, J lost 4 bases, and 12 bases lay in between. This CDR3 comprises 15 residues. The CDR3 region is CASSQDQISGYGYTF. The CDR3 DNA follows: TGTGCCAGCAGCCAAGATCAGATTAGCGGCTATGGCTACACCTTC.

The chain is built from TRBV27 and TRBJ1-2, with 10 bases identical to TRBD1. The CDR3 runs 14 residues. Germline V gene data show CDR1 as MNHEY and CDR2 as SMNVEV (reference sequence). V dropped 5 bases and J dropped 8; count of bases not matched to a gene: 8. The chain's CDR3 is CASSPGTGVRGYTF. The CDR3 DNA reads TGTGCCAGCAGTCCCGGGACAGGGGTTAGGGGCTACACCTTC.

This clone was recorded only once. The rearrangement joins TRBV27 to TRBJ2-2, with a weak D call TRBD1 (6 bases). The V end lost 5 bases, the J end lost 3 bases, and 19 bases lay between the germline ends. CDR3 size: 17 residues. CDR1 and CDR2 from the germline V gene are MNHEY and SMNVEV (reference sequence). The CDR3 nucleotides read TGTGCCAGCAGTAACTCTACAGGGTTAAGGGACACCGGGGAGCTGTTTTTT. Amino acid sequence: CASSNSTGLRDTGELFF.

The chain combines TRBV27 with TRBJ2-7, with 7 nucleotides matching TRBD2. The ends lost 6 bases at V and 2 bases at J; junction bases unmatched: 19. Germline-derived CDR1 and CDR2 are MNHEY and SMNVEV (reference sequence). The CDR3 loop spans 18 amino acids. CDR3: CASSPTLASGQSPYEQYV. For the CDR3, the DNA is TGTGCCAGCAGCCCAACGCTGGCTAGCGGACAAAGCCCCTACGAGCAGTACGTC.

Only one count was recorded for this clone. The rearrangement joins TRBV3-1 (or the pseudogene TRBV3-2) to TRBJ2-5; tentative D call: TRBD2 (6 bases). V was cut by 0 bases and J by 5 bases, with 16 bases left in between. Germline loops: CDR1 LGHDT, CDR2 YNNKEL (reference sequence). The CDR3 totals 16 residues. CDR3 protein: CASSQEKSSEAETQYF. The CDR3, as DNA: TGTGCCAGCAGCCAAGAAAAGTCTAGCGAAGCGGAGACCCAGTACTTC.

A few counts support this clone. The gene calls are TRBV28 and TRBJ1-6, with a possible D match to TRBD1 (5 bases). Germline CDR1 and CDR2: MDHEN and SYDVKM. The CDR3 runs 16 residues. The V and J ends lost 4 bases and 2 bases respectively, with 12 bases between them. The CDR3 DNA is TGTGCCAGCAGTTCCGGGGGGTCTCCCTATAATTCACCCCTCCACTTT. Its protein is CASSSGGSPYNSPLHF.